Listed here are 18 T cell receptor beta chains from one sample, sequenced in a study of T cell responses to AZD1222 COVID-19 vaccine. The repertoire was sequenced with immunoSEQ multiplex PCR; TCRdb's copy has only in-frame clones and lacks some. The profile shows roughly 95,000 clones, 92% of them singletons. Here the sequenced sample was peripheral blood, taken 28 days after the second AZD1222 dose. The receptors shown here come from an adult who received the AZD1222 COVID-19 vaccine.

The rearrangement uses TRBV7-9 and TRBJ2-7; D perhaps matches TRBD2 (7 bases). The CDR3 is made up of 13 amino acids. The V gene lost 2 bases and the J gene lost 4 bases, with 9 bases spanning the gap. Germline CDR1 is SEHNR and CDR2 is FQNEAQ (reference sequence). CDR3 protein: CASSLRGGYEQYF. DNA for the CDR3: TGTGCCAGCAGCTTAAGGGGGGGATACGAGCAGTACTTC.

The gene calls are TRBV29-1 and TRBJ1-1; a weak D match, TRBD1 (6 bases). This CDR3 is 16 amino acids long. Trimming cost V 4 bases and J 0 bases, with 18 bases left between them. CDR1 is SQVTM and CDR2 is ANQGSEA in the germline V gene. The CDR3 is CSVAKSDSFLNTEAFF. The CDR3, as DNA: TGCAGCGTTGCGAAGTCGGACAGTTTTTTGAACACTGAAGCTTTCTTT.

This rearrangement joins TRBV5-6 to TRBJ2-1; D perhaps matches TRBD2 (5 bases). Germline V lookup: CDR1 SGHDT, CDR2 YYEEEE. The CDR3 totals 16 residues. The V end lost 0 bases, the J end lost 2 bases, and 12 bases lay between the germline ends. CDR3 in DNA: TGTGCCAGCAGCTTGGTCGGACTGCAAACCTACAATGAGCAGTTCTTC. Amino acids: CASSLVGLQTYNEQFF.

CDR3 region: CASSLGALQHF. The CDR3 coding sequence is TGTGCCAGCAGCTTAGGGGCTCTGCAGCATTTT. The chain links TRBV7-9 to TRBJ1-5; no clear D gene. Trimming pared 1 base from V and 13 bases from J, leaving 8 bases between. The germline CDR1 and CDR2 sequences are SEHNR and FQNEAQ (reference sequence). There are 11 residues in the CDR3.

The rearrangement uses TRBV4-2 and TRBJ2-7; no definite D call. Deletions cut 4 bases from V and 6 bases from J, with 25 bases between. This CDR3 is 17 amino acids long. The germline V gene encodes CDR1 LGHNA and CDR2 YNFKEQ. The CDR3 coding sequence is TGTGCCAGCAGCCCCCGCGATGGACCTAGAGCGTCGAGCGAGCAGTACTTC. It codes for CASSPRDGPRASSEQYF.

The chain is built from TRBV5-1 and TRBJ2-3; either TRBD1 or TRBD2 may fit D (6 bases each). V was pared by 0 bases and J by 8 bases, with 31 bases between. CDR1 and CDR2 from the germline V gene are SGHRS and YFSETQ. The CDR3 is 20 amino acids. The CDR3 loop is CASSLGIGRGTWGAQGTQYF. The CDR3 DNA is TGCGCCAGCAGCTTGGGTATCGGCCGGGGGACGTGGGGAGCACAGGGTACGCAGTATTTT.

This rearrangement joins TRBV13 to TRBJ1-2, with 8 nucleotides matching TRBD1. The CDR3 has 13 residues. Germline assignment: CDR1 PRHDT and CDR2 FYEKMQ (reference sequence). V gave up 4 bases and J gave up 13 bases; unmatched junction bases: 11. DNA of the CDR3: TGTGCCAGCAGCTCGCACCTTTGGACAGGGTCCACCTTC. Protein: CASSSHLWTGSTF.

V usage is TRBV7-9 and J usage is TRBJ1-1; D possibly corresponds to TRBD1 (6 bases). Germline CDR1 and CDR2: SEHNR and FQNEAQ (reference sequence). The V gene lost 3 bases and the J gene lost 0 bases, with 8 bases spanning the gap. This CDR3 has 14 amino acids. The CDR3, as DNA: TGTGCCAGCAGCTTTACAGGGATGAACACTGAAGCTTTCTTT. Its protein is CASSFTGMNTEAFF.

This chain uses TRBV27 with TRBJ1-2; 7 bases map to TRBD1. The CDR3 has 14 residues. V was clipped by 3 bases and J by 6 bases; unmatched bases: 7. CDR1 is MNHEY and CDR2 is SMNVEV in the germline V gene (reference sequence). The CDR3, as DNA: TGTGCCAGCAGTTTCTCCGGGACAGCACATGGCTACACCTTC. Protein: CASSFSGTAHGYTF.

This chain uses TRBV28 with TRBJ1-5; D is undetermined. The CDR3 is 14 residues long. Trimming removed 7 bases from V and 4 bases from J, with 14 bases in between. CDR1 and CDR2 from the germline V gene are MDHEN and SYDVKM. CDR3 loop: CASTRSTTNQPQHF. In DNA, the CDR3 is TGTGCCAGCACCCGTTCGACCACAAATCAGCCCCAGCATTTT. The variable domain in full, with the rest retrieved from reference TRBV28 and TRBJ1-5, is DVKVTQSSRYLVKRTGEKVFLECVQDMDHENMFWYRQDPGLGLRLIYFSYDVKMKEKGDIPEGYSVSREKKERFSLILESASTNQTSMYLCASTRSTTNQPQHFGDGTRLSIL.

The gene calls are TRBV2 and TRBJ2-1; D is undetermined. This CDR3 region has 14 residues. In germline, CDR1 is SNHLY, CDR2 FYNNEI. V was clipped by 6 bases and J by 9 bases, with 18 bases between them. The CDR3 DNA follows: TGTGCCAGCAGCGACCTTATGAGCTCCGGTGAGCAGTTCTTC. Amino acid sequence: CASSDLMSSGEQFF.

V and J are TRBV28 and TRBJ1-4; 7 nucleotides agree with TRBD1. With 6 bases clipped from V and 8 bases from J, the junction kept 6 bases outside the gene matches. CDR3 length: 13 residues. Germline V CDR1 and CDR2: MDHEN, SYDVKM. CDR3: CASSDRVKEKLFF. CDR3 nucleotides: TGTGCCAGCAGCGACAGGGTTAAAGAAAAACTGTTTTTT.

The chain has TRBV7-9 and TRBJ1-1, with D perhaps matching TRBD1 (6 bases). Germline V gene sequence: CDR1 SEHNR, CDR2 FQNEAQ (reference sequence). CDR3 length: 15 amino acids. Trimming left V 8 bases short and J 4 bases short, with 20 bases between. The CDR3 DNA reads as TGTGCCAGCGATCCTAACACAGGGCATCGCACTGAAGCTTTCTTT. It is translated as CASDPNTGHRTEAFF.

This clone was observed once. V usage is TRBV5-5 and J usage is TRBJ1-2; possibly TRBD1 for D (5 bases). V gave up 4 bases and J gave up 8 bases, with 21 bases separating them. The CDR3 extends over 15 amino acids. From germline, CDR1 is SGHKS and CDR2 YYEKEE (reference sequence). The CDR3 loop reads CASSLTGAGARGYTF. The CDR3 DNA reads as TGTGCCAGCAGCCTTACCGGGGCGGGTGCGCGCGGCTACACCTTC.

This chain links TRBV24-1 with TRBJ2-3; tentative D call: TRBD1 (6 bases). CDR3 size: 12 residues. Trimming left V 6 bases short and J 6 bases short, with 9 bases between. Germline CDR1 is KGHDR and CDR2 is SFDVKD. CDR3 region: CATSRGWDTQYF. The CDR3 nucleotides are TGTGCCACCAGTAGGGGGTGGGATACGCAGTATTTT.

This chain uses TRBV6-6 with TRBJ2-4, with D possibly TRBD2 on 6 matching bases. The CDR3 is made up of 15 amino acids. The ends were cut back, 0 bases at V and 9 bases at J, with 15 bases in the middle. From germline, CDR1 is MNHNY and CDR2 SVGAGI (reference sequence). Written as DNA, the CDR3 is TGTGCCAGCAGTTACTCGACTCCCCTCGGGAGCATTCAGTACTTC. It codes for CASSYSTPLGSIQYF.

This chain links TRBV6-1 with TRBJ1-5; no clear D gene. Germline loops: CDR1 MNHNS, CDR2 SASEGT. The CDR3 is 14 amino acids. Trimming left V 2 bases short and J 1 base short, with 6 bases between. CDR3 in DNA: TGTGCCAGCAGTGAAAGTGGGAGCAATCAGCCCCAGCATTTT. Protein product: CASSESGSNQPQHF.

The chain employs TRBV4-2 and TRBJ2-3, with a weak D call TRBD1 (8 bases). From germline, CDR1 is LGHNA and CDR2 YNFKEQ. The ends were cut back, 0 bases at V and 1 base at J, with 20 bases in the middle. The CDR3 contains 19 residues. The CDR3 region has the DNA TGTGCCAGCAGCCAAGATCCCACAGGGGGGGGGCCTGGCACAGATACGCAGTATTTT. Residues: CASSQDPTGGGPGTDTQYF.